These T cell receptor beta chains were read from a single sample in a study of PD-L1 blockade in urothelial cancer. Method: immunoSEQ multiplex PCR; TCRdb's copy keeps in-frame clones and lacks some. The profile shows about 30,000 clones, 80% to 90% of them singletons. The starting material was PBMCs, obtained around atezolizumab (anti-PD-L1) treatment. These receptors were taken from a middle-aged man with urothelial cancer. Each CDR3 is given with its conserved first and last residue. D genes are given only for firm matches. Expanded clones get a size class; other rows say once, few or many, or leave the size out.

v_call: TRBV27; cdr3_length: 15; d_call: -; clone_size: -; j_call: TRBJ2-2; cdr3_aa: CASSLGQQGTGELFF; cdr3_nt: TGTGCCAGCAGTTTAGGTCAACAGGGTACCGGGGAGCTGTTTTTT
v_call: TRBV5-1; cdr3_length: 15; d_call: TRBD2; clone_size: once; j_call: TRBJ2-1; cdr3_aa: CASSLARGAWNEQFF; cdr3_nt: TGCGCCAGCAGCTTGGCGCGGGGGGCTTGGAATGAGCAGTTCTTC
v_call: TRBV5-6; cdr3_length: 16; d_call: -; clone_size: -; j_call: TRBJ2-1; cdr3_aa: CASLPRTESSYNEQFF; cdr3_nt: TGTGCCAGCTTACCTAGGACAGAGAGCTCCTACAATGAGCAGTTCTTC
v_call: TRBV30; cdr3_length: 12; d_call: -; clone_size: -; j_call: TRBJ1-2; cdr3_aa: CAWSSENYGYTF; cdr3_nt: TGTGCCTGGAGTTCAGAAAACTATGGCTACACCTTC
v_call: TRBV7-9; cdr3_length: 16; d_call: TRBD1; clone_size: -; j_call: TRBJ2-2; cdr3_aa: CASSFPGTGNTGELFF; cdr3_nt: TGTGCCAGCAGCTTCCCCGGGACAGGGAACACCGGGGAGCTGTTTTTT
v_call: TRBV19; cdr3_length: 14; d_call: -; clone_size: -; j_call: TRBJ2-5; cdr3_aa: CASSLRTVQETQYF; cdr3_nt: TGTGCCAGTAGTCTCCGGACAGTCCAAGAGACCCAGTACTTC
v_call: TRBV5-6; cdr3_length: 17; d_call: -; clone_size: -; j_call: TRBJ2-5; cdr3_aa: CASSPIGTAGAQETQYF; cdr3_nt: TGTGCCAGCAGCCCGATAGGGACAGCGGGGGCGCAAGAGACCCAGTACTTC
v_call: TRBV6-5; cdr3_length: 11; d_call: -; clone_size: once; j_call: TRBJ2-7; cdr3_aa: CASRDTYEQYF; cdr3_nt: TGTGCCAGCCGCGACACCTACGAGCAGTACTTC
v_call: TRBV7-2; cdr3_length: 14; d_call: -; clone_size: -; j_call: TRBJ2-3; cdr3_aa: CASSLGTVGGTQYF; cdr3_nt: TGTGCCAGCAGCTTAGGGACTGTGGGCGGTACGCAGTATTTT
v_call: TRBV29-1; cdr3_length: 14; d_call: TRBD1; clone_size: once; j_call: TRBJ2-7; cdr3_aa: CSVYIRDRVYEQYF; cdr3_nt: TGCAGCGTATATATCCGGGACAGGGTCTACGAGCAGTACTTC
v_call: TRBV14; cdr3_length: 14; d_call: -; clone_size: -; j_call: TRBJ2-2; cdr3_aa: CASSLRPGTGELFF; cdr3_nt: TGTGCCAGCAGCCTGAGACCCGGGACCGGGGAGCTGTTTTTT
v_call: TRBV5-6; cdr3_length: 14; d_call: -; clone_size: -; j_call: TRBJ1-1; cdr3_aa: CASSLGAGQIEAFF; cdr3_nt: TGTGCCAGCAGCTTGGGGGCCGGTCAGATTGAAGCTTTCTTT
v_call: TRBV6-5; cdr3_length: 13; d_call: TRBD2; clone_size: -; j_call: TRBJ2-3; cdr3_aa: CASSYETSSDPYF; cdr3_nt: TGTGCCAGCAGTTACGAGACTAGCTCCGACCCATATTTT
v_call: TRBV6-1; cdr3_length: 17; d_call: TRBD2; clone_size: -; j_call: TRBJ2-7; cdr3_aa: CASSGPGLAGAHNEQYF; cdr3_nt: TGTGCCAGCAGTGGACCGGGACTAGCGGGGGCACACAACGAGCAGTACTTC
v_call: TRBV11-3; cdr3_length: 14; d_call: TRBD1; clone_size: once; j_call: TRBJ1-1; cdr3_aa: CASSLGQANTEAFF; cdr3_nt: TGTGCCAGCAGCCTAGGACAGGCGAACACTGAAGCTTTCTTT
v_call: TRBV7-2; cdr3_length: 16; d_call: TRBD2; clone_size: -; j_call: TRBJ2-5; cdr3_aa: CASSLISGRPQETQYF; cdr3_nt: TGTGCCAGCAGCCTCATTAGCGGGCGGCCCCAAGAGACCCAGTACTTC
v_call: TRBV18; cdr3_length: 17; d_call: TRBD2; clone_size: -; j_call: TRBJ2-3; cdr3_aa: CASSPPLLAGGQDTQYF; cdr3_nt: TGTGCCAGTTCACCCCCCCTACTAGCGGGGGGGCAAGATACGCAGTATTTT
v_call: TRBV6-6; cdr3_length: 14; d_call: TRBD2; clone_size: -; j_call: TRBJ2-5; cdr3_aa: CASSYSWGGETQYF; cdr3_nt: TGTGCCAGCAGTTACTCGTGGGGGGGAGAGACCCAGTACTTC
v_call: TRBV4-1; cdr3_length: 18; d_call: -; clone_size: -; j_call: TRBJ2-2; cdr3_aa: CASSQPRVSLLPTGELFF; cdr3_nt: TGCGCCAGCAGCCAACCCCGGGTCTCCCTGCTACCCACCGGGGAGCTGTTTTTT
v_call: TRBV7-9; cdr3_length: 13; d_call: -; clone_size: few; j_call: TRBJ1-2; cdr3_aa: CASSLPPNYGYTF; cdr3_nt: TGTGCCAGCAGCTTACCTCCTAACTATGGCTACACCTTC
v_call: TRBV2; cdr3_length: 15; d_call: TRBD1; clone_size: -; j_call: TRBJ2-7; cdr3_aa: CASTMPQGSAYEQYF; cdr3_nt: TGTGCCAGCACCATGCCACAGGGGAGCGCCTACGAGCAGTACTTC
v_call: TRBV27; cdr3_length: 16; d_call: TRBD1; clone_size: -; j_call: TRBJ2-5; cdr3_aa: CASSSGPGQGGETQYF; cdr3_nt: TGTGCCAGCAGTTCAGGGCCTGGACAGGGAGGAGAGACCCAGTACTTC
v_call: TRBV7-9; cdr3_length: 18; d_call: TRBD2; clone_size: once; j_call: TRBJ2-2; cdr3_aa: CASSLPTGAGGDTGELFF; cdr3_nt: TGTGCCAGCAGCTTACCCACCGGCGCGGGAGGGGACACCGGGGAGCTGTTTTTT
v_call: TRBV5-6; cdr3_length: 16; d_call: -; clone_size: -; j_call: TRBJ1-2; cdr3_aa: CASSFTGIERSYGYTF; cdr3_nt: TGTGCCAGCAGCTTTACCGGGATCGAAAGGAGCTATGGCTACACCTTC
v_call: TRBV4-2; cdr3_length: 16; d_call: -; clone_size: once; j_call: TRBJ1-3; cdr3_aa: CASSPRTRQDGNTIYF; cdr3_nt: TGTGCCAGCAGCCCCCGGACTCGACAGGATGGAAACACCATATATTTT
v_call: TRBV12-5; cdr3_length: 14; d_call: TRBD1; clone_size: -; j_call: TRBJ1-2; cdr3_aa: CASGPGQEDYGYTF; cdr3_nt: TGTGCTAGTGGTCCGGGACAGGAAGACTATGGCTACACCTTC
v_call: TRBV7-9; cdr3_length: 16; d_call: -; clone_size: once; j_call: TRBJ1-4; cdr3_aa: CASSLKTGPGEEKLFF; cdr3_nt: TGTGCCAGCAGCTTAAAGACAGGCCCTGGTGAAGAAAAACTGTTTTTT
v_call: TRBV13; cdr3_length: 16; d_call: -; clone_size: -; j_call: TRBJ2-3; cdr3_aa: CASSRSDRQNTDTQYF; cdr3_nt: TGTGCCAGCAGCCGATCGGACAGACAGAACACAGATACGCAGTATTTT
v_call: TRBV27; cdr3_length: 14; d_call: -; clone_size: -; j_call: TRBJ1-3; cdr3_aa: CASSSHIPGNTIYF; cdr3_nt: TGTGCCAGCAGTTCCCACATTCCTGGAAACACCATATATTTT
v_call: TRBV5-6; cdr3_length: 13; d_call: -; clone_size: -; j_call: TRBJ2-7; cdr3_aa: CASSLSGPLEQYF; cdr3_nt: TGTGCCAGCAGCTTGAGTGGCCCTCTTGAGCAGTACTTC
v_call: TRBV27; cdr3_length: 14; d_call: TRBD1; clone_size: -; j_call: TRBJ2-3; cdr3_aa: CASSSGQGADTQYF; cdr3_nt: TGTGCCAGCAGTTCCGGACAGGGGGCAGATACGCAGTATTTT
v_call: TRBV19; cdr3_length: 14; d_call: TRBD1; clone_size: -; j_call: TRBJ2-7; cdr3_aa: CASSPRQGAYEQYF; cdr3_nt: TGTGCCAGTAGTCCTCGACAGGGGGCGTACGAGCAGTACTTC
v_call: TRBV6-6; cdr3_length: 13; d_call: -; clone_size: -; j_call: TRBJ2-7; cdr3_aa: CASVPGESYEQYF; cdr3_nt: TGTGCCAGCGTCCCGGGGGAGTCCTACGAGCAGTACTTC
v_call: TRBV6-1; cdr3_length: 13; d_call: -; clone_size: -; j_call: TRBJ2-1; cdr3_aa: CASRDSGLGEQFF; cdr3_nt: TGTGCCAGCAGAGACTCCGGGTTAGGTGAGCAGTTCTTC
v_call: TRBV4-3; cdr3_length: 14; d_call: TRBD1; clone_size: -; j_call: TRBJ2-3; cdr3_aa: CASSHGQGPDTQYF; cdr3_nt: TGCGCCAGCAGCCATGGACAGGGTCCAGATACGCAGTATTTT
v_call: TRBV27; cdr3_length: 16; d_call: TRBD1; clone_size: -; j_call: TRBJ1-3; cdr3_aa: CASSRGQDRVGNTIYF; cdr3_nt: TGTGCCAGCAGTCGGGGACAAGACAGGGTTGGAAACACCATATATTTT
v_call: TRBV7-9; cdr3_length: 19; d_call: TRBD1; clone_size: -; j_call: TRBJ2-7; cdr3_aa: CASSPSPGTGGIRSYEQYF; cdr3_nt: TGTGCCAGCAGCCCGAGCCCCGGGACAGGGGGAATTAGATCCTACGAGCAGTACTTC
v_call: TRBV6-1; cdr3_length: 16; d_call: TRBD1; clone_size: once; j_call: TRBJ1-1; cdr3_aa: CASSEGQGAISTEAFF; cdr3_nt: TGTGCCAGCAGTGAAGGGCAGGGGGCAATTAGCACTGAAGCTTTCTTT
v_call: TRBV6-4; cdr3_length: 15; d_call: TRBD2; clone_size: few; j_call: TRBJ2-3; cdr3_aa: CASSDGTSSTDTQYF; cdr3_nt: TGTGCCAGCAGTGACGGGACTAGCAGCACAGATACGCAGTATTTT
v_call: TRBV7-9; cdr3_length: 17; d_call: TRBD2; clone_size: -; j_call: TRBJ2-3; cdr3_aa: CASSRKVGGGATDTQYF; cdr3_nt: TGTGCCAGCAGCCGGAAGGTGGGCGGGGGGGCCACAGATACGCAGTATTTT
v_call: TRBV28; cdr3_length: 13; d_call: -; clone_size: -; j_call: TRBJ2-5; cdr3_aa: CASCRDIIETQYF; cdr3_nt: TGTGCCAGCTGCAGGGACATCATAGAGACCCAGTACTTC
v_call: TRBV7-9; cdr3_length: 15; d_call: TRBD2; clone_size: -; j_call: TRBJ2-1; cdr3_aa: CASSPTSGRANEQFF; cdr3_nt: TGTGCCAGCAGCCCCACTAGCGGGAGGGCGAATGAGCAGTTCTTC
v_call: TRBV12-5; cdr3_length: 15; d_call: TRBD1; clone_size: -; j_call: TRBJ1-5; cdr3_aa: CASGLAGRGLQPQHF; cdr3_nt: TGTGCTAGTGGTTTGGCGGGCAGGGGGCTTCAGCCCCAGCATTTT
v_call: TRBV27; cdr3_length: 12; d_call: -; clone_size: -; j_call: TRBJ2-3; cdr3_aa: CASSFTGYSQYF; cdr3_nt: TGTGCCAGCAGTTTTACGGGTTATTCGCAGTATTTT
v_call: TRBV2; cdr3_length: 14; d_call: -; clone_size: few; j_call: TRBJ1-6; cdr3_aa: CASSDGRGLSPLHF; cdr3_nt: TGTGCCAGCAGTGATGGCAGGGGTCTTTCACCCCTCCACTTT
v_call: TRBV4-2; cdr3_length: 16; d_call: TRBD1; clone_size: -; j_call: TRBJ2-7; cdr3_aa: CASSQGFGQGGGEQYF; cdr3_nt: TGTGCCAGCAGCCAAGGGTTCGGACAGGGAGGCGGCGAGCAGTACTTC
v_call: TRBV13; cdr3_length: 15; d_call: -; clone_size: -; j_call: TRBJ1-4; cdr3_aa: CASSLAQTTNEKLFF; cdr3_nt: TGTGCCAGCAGCTTAGCCCAAACAACTAATGAAAAACTGTTTTTT
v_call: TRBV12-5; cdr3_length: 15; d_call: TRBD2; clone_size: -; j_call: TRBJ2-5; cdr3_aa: CASGLTSGRQETQYF; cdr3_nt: TGTGCTAGTGGTTTGACTAGCGGGAGGCAAGAGACCCAGTACTTC
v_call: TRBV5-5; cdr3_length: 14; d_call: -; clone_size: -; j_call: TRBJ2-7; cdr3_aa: CASSLVRVPYEQYF; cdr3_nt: TGTGCCAGCAGCTTGGTCAGGGTTCCCTACGAGCAGTACTTC
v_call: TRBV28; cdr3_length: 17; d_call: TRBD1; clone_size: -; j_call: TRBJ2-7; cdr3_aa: CASSFVTGGSNSYEQYF; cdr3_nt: TGTGCCAGCAGTTTCGTTACAGGGGGCTCAAACTCCTACGAGCAGTACTTC
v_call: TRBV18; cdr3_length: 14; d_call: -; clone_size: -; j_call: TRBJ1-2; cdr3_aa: CASSEARGDYGYTF; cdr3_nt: TGTGCCAGCTCCGAGGCCCGGGGGGACTATGGCTACACCTTC
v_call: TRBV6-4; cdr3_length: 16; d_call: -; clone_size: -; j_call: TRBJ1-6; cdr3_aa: CASSANAGLNNSPLHF; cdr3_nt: TGTGCCAGCAGTGCCAATGCAGGGCTAAATAATTCACCCCTCCACTTT
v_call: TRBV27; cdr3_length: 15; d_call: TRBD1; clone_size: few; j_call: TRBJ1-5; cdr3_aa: CASSAGTGLVQPQHF; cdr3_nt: TGTGCCAGCAGCGCCGGGACAGGGCTAGTTCAGCCCCAGCATTTT